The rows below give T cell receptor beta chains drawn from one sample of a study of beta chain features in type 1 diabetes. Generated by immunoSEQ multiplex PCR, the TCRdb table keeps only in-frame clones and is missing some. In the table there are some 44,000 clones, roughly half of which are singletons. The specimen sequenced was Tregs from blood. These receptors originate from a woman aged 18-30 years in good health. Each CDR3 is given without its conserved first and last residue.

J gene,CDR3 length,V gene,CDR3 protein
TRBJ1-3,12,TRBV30,AWRESFSGNTIY
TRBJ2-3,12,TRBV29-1,SVGRTGITDTQY
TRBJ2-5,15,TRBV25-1,ASSVPAGLAGVETQY
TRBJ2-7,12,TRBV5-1,ASSLATGADEQY
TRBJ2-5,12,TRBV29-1,SARTSGRSETQY
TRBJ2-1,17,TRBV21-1,ASSRTGQGTLSSYNEQF
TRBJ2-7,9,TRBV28,ASSRRGEQY
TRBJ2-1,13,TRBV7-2,ASSLGLAGYNEQF
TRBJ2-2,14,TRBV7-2,ASSLYGQGGTGELF
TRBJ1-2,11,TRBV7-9,ASSPRQGVGYT
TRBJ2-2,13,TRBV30,AWSRETAYTGELF
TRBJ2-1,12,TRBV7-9,ASTASGVVNEQF
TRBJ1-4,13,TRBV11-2,ASSSKTALNEKLF
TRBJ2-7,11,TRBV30,AWAVDGTYEQY
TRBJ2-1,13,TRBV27,ASSFGGARYNEQF
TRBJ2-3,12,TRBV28,ASSFFRVEDTQY
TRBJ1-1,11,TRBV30,AWSGNRDTEAF
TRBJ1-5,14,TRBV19,ASLPGAGRASQPQH
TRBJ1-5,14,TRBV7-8,ASSWDLGGSNQPQH
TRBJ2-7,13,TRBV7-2,ASSLEYRGPYEQY
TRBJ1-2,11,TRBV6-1,ASRLDSDYGYT
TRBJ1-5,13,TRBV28,ASSVQLTGERPQH
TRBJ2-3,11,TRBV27,ASSTTGWGTQY
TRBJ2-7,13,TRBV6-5,ASSYVTSGSYEQY
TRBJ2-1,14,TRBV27,ASSPSTGTSTTEQF
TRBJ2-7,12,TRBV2,ASSQLASSYEQY
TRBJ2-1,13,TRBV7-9,ASSLKARAYNEQF
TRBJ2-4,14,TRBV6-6,AGGQGGLDGKNIQY
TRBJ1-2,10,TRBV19,ACRRQDYGYT
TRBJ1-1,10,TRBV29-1,SVEDLLGAAF
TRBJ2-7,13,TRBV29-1,SVEEDRASSYEQY
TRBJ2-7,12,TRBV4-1,ASSQQFLGDEQY
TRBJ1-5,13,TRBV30,AWSVLAGLGQPQH
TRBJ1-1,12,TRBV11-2,ASSLDRGGVGAF
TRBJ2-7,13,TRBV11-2,ASSPNSGSSYEQY
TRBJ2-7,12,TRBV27,ASSPRALVDEQY
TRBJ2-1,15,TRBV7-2,ASSLGRTSGSMYEQF
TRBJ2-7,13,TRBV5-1,ASSLERQASYEQY
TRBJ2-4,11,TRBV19,ASRALAKNIQY